These T cell receptor beta chains were read from a single sample in a study of esophageal squamous cell carcinoma under preoperative chemotherapy. From the PCR reads, TCRdb called clonotypes with MiXCR, one entry per CDR3 protein. The data show about 30,000 distinct CDR3 sequences, roughly 50% seen once. Sampling took place from a patient given preoperative chemotherapy. These TCRs come from a human donor with esophageal squamous cell carcinoma. The donor label of this sample is uncertain. CDR3s include the opening cysteine and the closing phenylalanine or tryptophan. D genes are given only for firm matches. Size values are once, few and many counts, or a class for expanded clones, and some rows have none.

v_gene: TRBV7-2
abundance: few
len: 17
j_gene: TRBJ2-3
d_gene: TRBD2
CDR3nt: TGTGCCAGCAGCGTAATCGGTGCGGGAGGTCGAAAAGATACGCAGTATTTT
CDR3aa: CASSVIGAGGRKDTQYF

v_gene: TRBV5-1
abundance: NA
len: 15
j_gene: TRBJ2-1
d_gene: TRBD2
CDR3nt: TGCGCCAGCAGCCTAGGACTAGCGGGGATCTACGAGCAGTTCTTC
CDR3aa: CASSLGLAGIYEQFF

v_gene: TRBV10-3
abundance: NA
len: 15
j_gene: TRBJ2-2
d_gene: TRBD1
CDR3nt: TGTGCCATCAGCGCCGGGACAGGGGGGACCGGGGAGCTGTTTTTT
CDR3aa: CAISAGTGGTGELFF

v_gene: TRBV7-6
abundance: NA
len: 15
j_gene: TRBJ2-5
d_gene: NA
CDR3nt: TGTGCTGCGGGCTCTGTGGGCTGCCACCAAGAGACCCAGTACTTC
CDR3aa: CAAGSVGCHQETQYF

v_gene: TRBV6-1
abundance: NA
len: 19
j_gene: TRBJ2-1
d_gene: TRBD2
CDR3nt: TGTGCCAGCAGTCCGATAAGTAGCGGGAGGTTGGTACCTGACAATGAGCAGTTCTTC
CDR3aa: CASSPISSGRLVPDNEQFF

v_gene: TRBV6-5
abundance: NA
len: 14
j_gene: TRBJ2-1
d_gene: NA
CDR3nt: TGTGCCAGCAGATACGGGCCCACTAAGAATGAGCAGTTCTTC
CDR3aa: CASRYGPTKNEQFF

v_gene: TRBV6-1
abundance: NA
len: 15
j_gene: TRBJ2-7
d_gene: TRBD1
CDR3nt: TGTGCCAGCAACGAACCGGGACAGGGGTACCACGAGCAGTACTTC
CDR3aa: CASNEPGQGYHEQYF

v_gene: TRBV11-1
abundance: few
len: 13
j_gene: TRBJ2-5
d_gene: NA
CDR3nt: TGTGCCAGCAGCTTAGAGCAGGGAGGGACCCAGTACTTC
CDR3aa: CASSLEQGGTQYF

v_gene: TRBV7-6
abundance: NA
len: 14
j_gene: TRBJ2-5
d_gene: TRBD2
CDR3nt: TGTGCGGGCAGCGGGGGAGCAGTCGAAGAGACCCAGTACTTC
CDR3aa: CAGSGGAVEETQYF

v_gene: TRBV6-1
abundance: many
len: 14
j_gene: TRBJ1-4
d_gene: NA
CDR3nt: TGTGCCAGCAGTCAGGGGTCGGCTAATGAAAAACTGTTTTTT
CDR3aa: CASSQGSANEKLFF

v_gene: TRBV12-3/TRBV12-4
abundance: many
len: 13
j_gene: TRBJ2-7
d_gene: NA
CDR3nt: TGTGCCAGCAGTTTAGGAGAGGGGGTTGAGCAGTACTTC
CDR3aa: CASSLGEGVEQYF

v_gene: TRBV6-1
abundance: few
len: 16
j_gene: TRBJ1-1
d_gene: NA
CDR3nt: TGTGCCAGCACTCTTAATGCCGAGAGGGTTAACACTGAAGCTTTCTTT
CDR3aa: CASTLNAERVNTEAFF

v_gene: TRBV7-6
abundance: NA
len: 16
j_gene: TRBJ2-4
d_gene: TRBD2
CDR3nt: TGTGCCAGCAGCTTCATGGGGGGGGGAGCCACAGATACTCAGTACTTC
CDR3aa: CASSFMGGGATDTQYF

v_gene: TRBV7-2
abundance: NA
len: 16
j_gene: TRBJ2-5
d_gene: NA
CDR3nt: TGTGCCAGCAGCCGGCACGGAGGGAGAGGGCCAGAGACCCAGTACTTT
CDR3aa: CASSRHGGRGPETQYF

v_gene: TRBV28
abundance: many
len: 16
j_gene: TRBJ2-1
d_gene: TRBD2
CDR3nt: TGTGCCAGCAGTTTAGATACCGGGACTACCTACAATGAGCAGTTCTTC
CDR3aa: CASSLDTGTTYNEQFF

v_gene: TRBV4-1
abundance: NA
len: 16
j_gene: TRBJ2-1
d_gene: TRBD2
CDR3nt: TGCGCCAGCAGCCAAGCCCGGACTAGCGGCCACAATGAGCAGTTCTTC
CDR3aa: CASSQARTSGHNEQFF

v_gene: TRBV7-7
abundance: medium-sized
len: 14
j_gene: TRBJ2-5
d_gene: TRBD1
CDR3nt: TGTGCTAGCAGTACGGACAGGGGGCAAGAGACCCAGTACTTC
CDR3aa: CASSTDRGQETQYF

v_gene: TRBV7-9
abundance: NA
len: 17
j_gene: TRBJ2-3
d_gene: TRBD2
CDR3nt: TGTGCCCGCAGCCGCGTAGCGGGAGTGCGAGGCACAAATACGCAGTATTTC
CDR3aa: CARSRVAGVRGTNTQYF

v_gene: TRBV7-2
abundance: NA
len: 18
j_gene: TRBJ2-6
d_gene: TRBD2
CDR3nt: TGTGCCAGCAGCATCCTGACTAGCGGGAGCTCGGGGGCCAACGTCCTGACTTTC
CDR3aa: CASSILTSGSSGANVLTF

v_gene: TRBV27
abundance: NA
len: 13
j_gene: TRBJ2-7
d_gene: NA
CDR3nt: TGTGCCAGCAGTTTCGTTAGCTCCTACGAGCAGTACTTC
CDR3aa: CASSFVSSYEQYF

v_gene: TRBV6-1
abundance: many
len: 14
j_gene: TRBJ2-7
d_gene: TRBD2
CDR3nt: TGTGCCAGCAGTCTCCGGGGGGAAGCCTACGAGCAGTACTTC
CDR3aa: CASSLRGEAYEQYF

v_gene: TRBV6-2/TRBV6-3
abundance: many
len: 15
j_gene: TRBJ2-6
d_gene: NA
CDR3nt: TGTGCCAGCAGTTACGGGGGGATTGGGGCCAACGTCCTGACTTTC
CDR3aa: CASSYGGIGANVLTF

v_gene: TRBV7-2
abundance: few
len: 12
j_gene: TRBJ2-4
d_gene: NA
CDR3nt: TGTGCCAGCAGCTTAGATGCAGAGGGCCAGTACTTC
CDR3aa: CASSLDAEGQYF

v_gene: TRBV11-2
abundance: NA
len: 14
j_gene: TRBJ1-2
d_gene: NA
CDR3nt: TGTGCCAGCAGCTTAGAACCTAGGACCTATGGCTACACCTTC
CDR3aa: CASSLEPRTYGYTF

v_gene: TRBV7-8
abundance: few
len: 13
j_gene: TRBJ2-5
d_gene: NA
CDR3nt: TGTGCCAGCAGCTTCGGGGGGCTGGAGACCCAGTACTTC
CDR3aa: CASSFGGLETQYF

v_gene: TRBV7-6
abundance: NA
len: 15
j_gene: TRBJ2-3
d_gene: NA
CDR3nt: TGTGCCAGCAGCTCGGGGGTCTGGGCCACAAATACGCAGTATTTT
CDR3aa: CASSSGVWATNTQYF

v_gene: TRBV11-3
abundance: medium-sized
len: 12
j_gene: TRBJ2-1
d_gene: NA
CDR3nt: TGTGCCAGCAGCTTGGGCACGAATGAGCAGTTCTTC
CDR3aa: CASSLGTNEQFF

v_gene: TRBV7-3
abundance: NA
len: 14
j_gene: TRBJ1-1
d_gene: TRBD1
CDR3nt: TGTGCCAGCAGCTCGCAGGGGGGGAACACTGAAGCTTTCTTT
CDR3aa: CASSSQGGNTEAFF

v_gene: TRBV7-3
abundance: medium-sized
len: 18
j_gene: TRBJ2-3
d_gene: NA
CDR3nt: TGTGCCAGCAGCTTATTACCCGGGGACTTTCGAGTCCCAGATACGCAGTATTTT
CDR3aa: CASSLLPGDFRVPDTQYF

v_gene: TRBV7-3
abundance: NA
len: 17
j_gene: TRBJ2-4
d_gene: NA
CDR3nt: TGTGCCAGCAGCGCCAGACCGGCGGGCCGGGACCAAGAGATTCAGTACTTC
CDR3aa: CASSARPAGRDQEIQYF

v_gene: TRBV11-1
abundance: NA
len: 14
j_gene: TRBJ2-2
d_gene: NA
CDR3nt: TGTGCCAGCAGGAGGGGCGCGGGCACCGGGGAGCTGTTTTTT
CDR3aa: CASRRGAGTGELFF

v_gene: TRBV11-3
abundance: many
len: 14
j_gene: TRBJ1-1
d_gene: TRBD1
CDR3nt: TGTGCCAGCAGCTCTCACAGGGGGAACACTGAAGCTTTCTTT
CDR3aa: CASSSHRGNTEAFF

v_gene: TRBV12-3/TRBV12-4
abundance: many
len: 16
j_gene: TRBJ2-7
d_gene: NA
CDR3nt: TGTGCCAGCAGTCCCACCCCTTCGGGGGCCCCCCGAGAGCAGTACTTC
CDR3aa: CASSPTPSGAPREQYF

v_gene: TRBV6-1
abundance: many
len: 13
j_gene: TRBJ2-5
d_gene: NA
CDR3nt: TGTGCCAGCAGTGAAGGGTACCAAGAGACCCAGTACTTC
CDR3aa: CASSEGYQETQYF

v_gene: TRBV11-2
abundance: NA
len: 14
j_gene: TRBJ2-3
d_gene: TRBD2
CDR3nt: TGTGCCAGCAGCTTAGGTCCGGGGGGGGATACGCAGTATTTT
CDR3aa: CASSLGPGGDTQYF

v_gene: TRBV7-8
abundance: few
len: 13
j_gene: TRBJ1-5
d_gene: NA
CDR3nt: TGTGCCAGCAGCTTGATAGGTCCCCAGCCCCAGCATTTT
CDR3aa: CASSLIGPQPQHF

v_gene: TRBV7-2
abundance: NA
len: 15
j_gene: TRBJ2-7
d_gene: NA
CDR3nt: TGTGCCAGCAGCTTAGTGCCTGGCTCTACCTACGAGCAGTACTTC
CDR3aa: CASSLVPGSTYEQYF

v_gene: TRBV6-5
abundance: NA
len: 14
j_gene: TRBJ1-1
d_gene: NA
CDR3nt: TGTGCCAGCAGTTACACGGTAATGAACACTGAGGCTTTCTTT
CDR3aa: CASSYTVMNTEAFF

v_gene: TRBV24-1
abundance: NA
len: 14
j_gene: TRBJ2-2
d_gene: TRBD1
CDR3nt: TGTGCCACCTCCGGGACAGGGAACACCGGGGAGCTGTTTTTT
CDR3aa: CATSGTGNTGELFF

v_gene: TRBV7-2
abundance: medium-sized
len: 17
j_gene: TRBJ2-6
d_gene: TRBD2
CDR3nt: TGTGCCAGCAGCTTAGGCGGGGGGGTCTCTGGGGCCAACGTCCTGACTTTC
CDR3aa: CASSLGGGVSGANVLTF

v_gene: TRBV7-2
abundance: NA
len: 15
j_gene: TRBJ2-5
d_gene: TRBD2
CDR3nt: TGTGCCAGCAGCCGGAGTAGCGGGGGGGCGAAGTCCCGATACTTC
CDR3aa: CASSRSSGGAKSRYF